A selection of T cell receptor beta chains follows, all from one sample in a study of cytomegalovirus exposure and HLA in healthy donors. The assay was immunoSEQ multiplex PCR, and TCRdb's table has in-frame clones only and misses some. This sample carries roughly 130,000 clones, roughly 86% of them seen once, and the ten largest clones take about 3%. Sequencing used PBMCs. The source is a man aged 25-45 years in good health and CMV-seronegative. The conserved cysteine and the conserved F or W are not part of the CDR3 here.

CDR3: ASSPQGSHWSPLH
J: TRBJ1-6
V: TRBV11-1

CDR3: ASSQDRLAVTDTQY
J: TRBJ2-3
V: TRBV4-1

CDR3: ASSERQGSNYGYT
J: TRBJ1-2
V: TRBV9

CDR3: ASSQVHTYYNYEQY
J: TRBJ2-7
V: TRBV4-3

CDR3: ASSVGGRDEQY
J: TRBJ2-7
V: TRBV9

CDR3: ASSPRTGGGYEQY
J: TRBJ2-7
V: TRBV6-5

CDR3: ASSIRTYSYNEQF
J: TRBJ2-1
V: TRBV19

CDR3: ASSYSRQLWDWN
J: TRBJ2-7
V: TRBV6-5

CDR3: ASTNAGSRGETQY
J: TRBJ2-5
V: TRBV7-2

CDR3: ASRGTGAGYEQY
J: TRBJ2-7
V: TRBV2

CDR3: ASSQRGIQDTQY
J: TRBJ2-3
V: TRBV4-2

CDR3: ASSLRTGDYGYT
J: TRBJ1-2
V: TRBV5-1

CDR3: ASSLEPGLEAY
J: TRBJ2-3
V: TRBV7-3

CDR3: ASSLYRAENSPLH
J: TRBJ1-6
V: TRBV5-1

CDR3: ASSGGRDSNQPQH
J: TRBJ1-5
V: TRBV2

CDR3: ASSLGKLAGTGELF
J: TRBJ2-2
V: TRBV7-2

CDR3: ASSMSGESEAF
J: TRBJ1-1
V: TRBV19

CDR3: ASSFTGPPVPQH
J: TRBJ1-5
V: TRBV28

CDR3: ASSLGTGVTNSYEQY
J: TRBJ2-7
V: TRBV11-2

CDR3: ASSPSGRGPGNTIY
J: TRBJ1-3
V: TRBV7-8

CDR3: ATMGPGRKNSPLH
J: TRBJ1-6
V: TRBV6-9

CDR3: ASSYSWGGTTEAF
J: TRBJ1-1
V: TRBV6-6

CDR3: ASSRGFGEKLF
J: TRBJ1-4
V: TRBV6-5

CDR3: ATRWPGQTINEQF
J: TRBJ2-1
V: TRBV15

CDR3: ASSAPGYGYT
J: TRBJ1-2
V: TRBV19

CDR3: ASSSPPGEQY
J: TRBJ2-7
V: TRBV7-3

CDR3: ASSQDSGGGNTIY
J: TRBJ1-3
V: TRBV4-2

CDR3: AAVGGTEAF
J: TRBJ1-1
V: TRBV6-5

CDR3: ASSVAGTPSGANVLT
J: TRBJ2-6
V: TRBV9

CDR3: ASSFGEIDTQY
J: TRBJ2-3
V: TRBV28

CDR3: SVGGETQY
J: TRBJ2-5
V: TRBV29-1

CDR3: ASSYTGTGNTIY
J: TRBJ1-3
V: TRBV6-5

CDR3: ASSQDVGGEQY
J: TRBJ2-7
V: TRBV14

CDR3: ASSPGQGRQETQY
J: TRBJ2-5
V: TRBV18

CDR3: ASSLFAGGDAGTQY
J: TRBJ2-3
V: TRBV7-2

CDR3: ASSLQGDNEQF
J: TRBJ2-1
V: TRBV5-1

CDR3: ARGAWSQPQH
J: TRBJ1-5
V: TRBV19

CDR3: ASSFTGVYGYT
J: TRBJ1-2
V: TRBV7-9

CDR3: ASSYGPGNTEAF
J: TRBJ1-1
V: TRBV6-5

CDR3: ASSAQGSQPQH
J: TRBJ1-5
V: TRBV10-2

CDR3: ASSFPSRGTEAF
J: TRBJ1-1
V: TRBV28